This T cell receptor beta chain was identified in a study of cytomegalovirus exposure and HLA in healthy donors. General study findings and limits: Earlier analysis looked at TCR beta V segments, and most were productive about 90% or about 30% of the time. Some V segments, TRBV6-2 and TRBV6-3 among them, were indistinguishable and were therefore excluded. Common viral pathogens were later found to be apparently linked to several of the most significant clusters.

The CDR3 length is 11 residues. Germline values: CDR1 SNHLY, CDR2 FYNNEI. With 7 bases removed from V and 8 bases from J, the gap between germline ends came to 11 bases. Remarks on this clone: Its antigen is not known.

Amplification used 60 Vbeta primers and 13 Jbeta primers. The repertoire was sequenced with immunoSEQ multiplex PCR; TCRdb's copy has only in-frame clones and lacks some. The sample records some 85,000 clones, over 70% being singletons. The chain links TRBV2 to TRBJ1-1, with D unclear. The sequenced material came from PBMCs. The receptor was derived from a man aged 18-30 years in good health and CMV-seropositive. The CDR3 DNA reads TGTGCCAGCACGGCCCGACTGGAAGCTTTCTTT. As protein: CASTARLEAFF.